This TCR beta chain was identified in a study of beta chain features in type 1 diabetes. Germline V CDR1 and CDR2: MRHNA, SNTAGT. V was clipped by 4 bases and J by 1 base; unmatched bases: 3. CDR3 length: 16 residues. Expressed TCRB transcripts were sequenced because the entire RNA isolate underwent reverse transcription. Only in-frame clones appear in the TCRdb table, and some are missing; sequencing was by immunoSEQ multiplex PCR. Of approximately 400,000 clones in the sample, more than 12% were seen once. The chain has TRBV6-4 and TRBJ2-1; the match to TRBD2 covers 11 bases. Source material: naive CD4+ T cells from blood. The TCR was taken from a young woman in good health. In DNA, the CDR3 is TGTGCCAGCAGTGTCGGACTAGCGGGTTCCTACAATGAGCAGTTCTTC. Its protein product is CASSVGLAGSYNEQFF.